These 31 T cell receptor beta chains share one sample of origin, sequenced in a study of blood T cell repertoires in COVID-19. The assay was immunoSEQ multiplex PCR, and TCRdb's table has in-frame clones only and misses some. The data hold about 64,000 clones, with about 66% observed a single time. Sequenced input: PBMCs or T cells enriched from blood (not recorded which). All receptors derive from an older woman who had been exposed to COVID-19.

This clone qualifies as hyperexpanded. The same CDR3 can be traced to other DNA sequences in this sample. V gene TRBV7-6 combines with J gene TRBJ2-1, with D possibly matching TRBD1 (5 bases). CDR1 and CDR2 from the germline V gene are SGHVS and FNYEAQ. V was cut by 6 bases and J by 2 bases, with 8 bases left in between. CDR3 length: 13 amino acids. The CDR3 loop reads CASSTDTYNEQFF. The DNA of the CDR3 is TGTGCCAGCAGTACGGACACCTACAATGAGCAGTTCTTC.

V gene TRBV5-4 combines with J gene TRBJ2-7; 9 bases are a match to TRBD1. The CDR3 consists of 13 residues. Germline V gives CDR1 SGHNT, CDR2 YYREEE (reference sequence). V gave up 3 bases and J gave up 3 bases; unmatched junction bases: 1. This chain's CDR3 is CASSWDRDYEQYF. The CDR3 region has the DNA TGTGCCAGCAGCTGGGACAGGGACTACGAGCAGTACTTC.

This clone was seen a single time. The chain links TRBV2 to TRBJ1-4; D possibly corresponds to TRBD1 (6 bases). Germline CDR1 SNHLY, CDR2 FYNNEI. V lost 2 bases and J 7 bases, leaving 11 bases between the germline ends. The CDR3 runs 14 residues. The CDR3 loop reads CASSERGKVEKLFF. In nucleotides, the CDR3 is TGTGCCAGCAGTGAAAGGGGGAAGGTTGAAAAACTGTTTTTT.

The CDR3 coding sequence is TGTGCCAGCAGCCAAGGCTGGGCTCGAGAGACCCAGTACTTC. Translation: CASSQGWARETQYF. The chain links TRBV3-1 (or the pseudogene TRBV3-2) to TRBJ2-5; no reliable D call. In germline, CDR1 is LGHDT, CDR2 YNNKEL (reference sequence). The CDR3 totals 14 residues. V dropped 1 base and J dropped 4 bases, with 10 bases sitting between them.

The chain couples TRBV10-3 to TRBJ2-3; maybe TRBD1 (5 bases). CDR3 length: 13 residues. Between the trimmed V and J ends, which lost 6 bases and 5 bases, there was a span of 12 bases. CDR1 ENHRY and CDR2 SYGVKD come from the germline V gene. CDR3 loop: CAISLRVGDTQYF. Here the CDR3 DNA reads TGTGCCATCAGCCTCAGGGTGGGAGATACGCAGTATTTT.

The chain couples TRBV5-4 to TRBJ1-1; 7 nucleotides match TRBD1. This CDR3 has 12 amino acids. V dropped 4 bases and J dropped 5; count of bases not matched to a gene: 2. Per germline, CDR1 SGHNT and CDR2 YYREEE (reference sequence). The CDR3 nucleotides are TGTGCCAGCAGCCTCAGGGGGACTGAAGCTTTCTTT. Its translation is CASSLRGTEAFF.

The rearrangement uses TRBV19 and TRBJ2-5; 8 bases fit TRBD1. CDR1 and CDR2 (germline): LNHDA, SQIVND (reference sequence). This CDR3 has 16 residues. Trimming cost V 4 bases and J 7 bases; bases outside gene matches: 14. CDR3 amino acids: CASSTERTITGGTQYF. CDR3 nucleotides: TGTGCCAGTAGTACAGAACGGACTATAACAGGGGGGACCCAGTACTTC.

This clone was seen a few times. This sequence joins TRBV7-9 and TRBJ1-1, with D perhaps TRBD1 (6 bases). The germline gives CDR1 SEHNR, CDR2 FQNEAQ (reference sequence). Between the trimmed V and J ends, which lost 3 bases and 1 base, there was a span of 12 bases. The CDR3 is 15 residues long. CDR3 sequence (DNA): TGTGCCAGCAGCTTGCAGGGGCCGAGGAACACTGAAGCTTTCTTT. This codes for CASSLQGPRNTEAFF.

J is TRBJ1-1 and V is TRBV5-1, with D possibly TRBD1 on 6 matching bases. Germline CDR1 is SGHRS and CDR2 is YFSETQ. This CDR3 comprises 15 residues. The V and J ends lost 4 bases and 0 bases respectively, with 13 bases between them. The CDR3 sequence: CASSGGQTMNTEAFF. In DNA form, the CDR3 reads TGCGCCAGCAGCGGAGGACAGACCATGAACACTGAAGCTTTCTTT.

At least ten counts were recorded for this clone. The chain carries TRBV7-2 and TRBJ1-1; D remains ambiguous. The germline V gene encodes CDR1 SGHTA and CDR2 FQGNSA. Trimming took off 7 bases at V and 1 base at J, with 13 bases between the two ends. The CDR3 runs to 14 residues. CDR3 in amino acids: CASTFGPTNTEAFF. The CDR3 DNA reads TGTGCCAGCACCTTTGGGCCCACGAACACTGAAGCTTTCTTT.

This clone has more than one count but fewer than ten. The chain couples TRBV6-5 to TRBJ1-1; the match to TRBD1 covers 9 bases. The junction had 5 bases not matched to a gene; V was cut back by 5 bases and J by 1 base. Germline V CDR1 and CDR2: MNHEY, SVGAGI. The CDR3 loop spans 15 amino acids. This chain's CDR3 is CASSPLTGGNTEAFF. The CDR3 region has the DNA TGTGCCAGCAGTCCTCTGACAGGGGGGAACACTGAAGCTTTCTTT.

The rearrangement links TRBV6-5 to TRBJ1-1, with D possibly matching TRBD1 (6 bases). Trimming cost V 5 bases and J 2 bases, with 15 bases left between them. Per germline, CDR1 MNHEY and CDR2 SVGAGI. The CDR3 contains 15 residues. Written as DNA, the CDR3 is TGTGCCAGCAGTCCCCGGACAGTAAGAAACACTGAAGCTTTCTTT. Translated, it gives CASSPRTVRNTEAFF.

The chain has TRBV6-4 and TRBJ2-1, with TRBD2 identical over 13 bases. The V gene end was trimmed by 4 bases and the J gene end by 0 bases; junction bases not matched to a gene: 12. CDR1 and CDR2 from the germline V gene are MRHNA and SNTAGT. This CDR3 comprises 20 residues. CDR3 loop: CASSASPLAGGPGSYNEQFF. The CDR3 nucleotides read TGTGCCAGCAGTGCTTCGCCACTAGCGGGAGGGCCGGGCTCCTACAATGAGCAGTTCTTC.

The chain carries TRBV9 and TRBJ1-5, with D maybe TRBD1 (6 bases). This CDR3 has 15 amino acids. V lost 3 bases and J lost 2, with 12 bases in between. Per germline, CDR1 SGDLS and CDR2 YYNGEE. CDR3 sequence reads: CASSAGAGGNQPQHF. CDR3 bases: TGTGCCAGCAGCGCAGGGGCAGGAGGCAATCAGCCCCAGCATTTT.

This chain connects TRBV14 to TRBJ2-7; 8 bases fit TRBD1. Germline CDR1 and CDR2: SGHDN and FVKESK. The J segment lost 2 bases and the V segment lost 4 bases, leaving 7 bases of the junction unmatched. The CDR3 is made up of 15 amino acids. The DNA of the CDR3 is TGTGCCAGCAGCCGACGGACAGGGAGAACCTACGAGCAGTACTTC. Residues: CASSRRTGRTYEQYF.

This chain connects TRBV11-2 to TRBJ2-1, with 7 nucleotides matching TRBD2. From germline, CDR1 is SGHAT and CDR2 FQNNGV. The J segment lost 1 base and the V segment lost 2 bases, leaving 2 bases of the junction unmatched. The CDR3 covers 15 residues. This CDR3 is CASSLSSGSYNEQFF. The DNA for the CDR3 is TGTGCCAGCAGCTTATCTAGCGGTTCCTACAATGAGCAGTTCTTC.

CDR3 DNA: TGTGCCAGTAGTAAGGGGACAGGGGGCAATCAGCCCCAGCATTTT. Amino acids: CASSKGTGGNQPQHF. The V and J genes are TRBV19 and TRBJ1-5, with TRBD1 identical over 10 bases. V lost 4 bases, J lost 2 bases, and 2 bases stayed unmatched. Germline V gives CDR1 LNHDA, CDR2 SQIVND (reference sequence). The CDR3 totals 15 residues.

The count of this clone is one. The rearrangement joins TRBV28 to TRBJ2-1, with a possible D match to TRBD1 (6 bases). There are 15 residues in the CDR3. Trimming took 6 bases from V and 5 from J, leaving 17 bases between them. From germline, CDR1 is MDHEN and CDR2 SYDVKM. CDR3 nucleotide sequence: TGTGCCAGCAGCCAGATCATTTGGGGGCACAATGAGCAGTTCTTC. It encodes CASSQIIWGHNEQFF. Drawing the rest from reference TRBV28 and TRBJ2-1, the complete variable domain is DVKVTQSSRYLVKRTGEKVFLECVQDMDHENMFWYRQDPGLGLRLIYFSYDVKMKEKGDIPEGYSVSREKKERFSLILESASTNQTSMYLCASSQIIWGHNEQFFGPGTRLTVL.

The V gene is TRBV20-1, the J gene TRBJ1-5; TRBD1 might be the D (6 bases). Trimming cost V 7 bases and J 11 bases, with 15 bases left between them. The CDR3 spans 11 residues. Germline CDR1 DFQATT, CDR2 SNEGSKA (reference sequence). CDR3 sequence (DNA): TGCAGTGTCTCTGAGGGGGGGTCCCAGCATTTT. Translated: CSVSEGGSQHF.

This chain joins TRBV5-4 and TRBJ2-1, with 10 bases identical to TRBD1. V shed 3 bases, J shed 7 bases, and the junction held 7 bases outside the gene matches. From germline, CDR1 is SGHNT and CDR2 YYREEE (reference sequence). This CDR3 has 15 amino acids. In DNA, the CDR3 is TGTGCCAGCAGCTCCCGGGACAGGGGAAAGAATGAGCAGTTCTTC. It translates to CASSSRDRGKNEQFF.

The CDR3 is CSVAAGGPYNEQFF. The CDR3 DNA sequence: TGCAGCGTTGCAGCGGGAGGGCCGTACAATGAGCAGTTCTTC. The rearrangement links TRBV29-1 to TRBJ2-1, with 10 bases lining up with TRBD2. CDR3 length: 14 amino acids. The J segment lost 4 bases and the V segment lost 4 bases, leaving 4 bases of the junction unmatched. Germline V lookup: CDR1 SQVTM, CDR2 ANQGSEA.

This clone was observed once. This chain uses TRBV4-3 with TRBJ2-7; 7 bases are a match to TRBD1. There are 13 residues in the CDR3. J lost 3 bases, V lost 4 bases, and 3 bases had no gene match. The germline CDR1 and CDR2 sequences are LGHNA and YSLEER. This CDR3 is CASSRDRDYEQYF. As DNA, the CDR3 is TGCGCCAGCAGCCGCGACAGGGACTACGAGCAGTACTTC.

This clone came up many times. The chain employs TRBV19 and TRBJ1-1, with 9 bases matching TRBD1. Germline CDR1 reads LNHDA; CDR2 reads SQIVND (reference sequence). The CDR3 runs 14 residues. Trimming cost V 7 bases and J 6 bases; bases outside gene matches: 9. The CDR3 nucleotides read TGTGCCAGTAAGGACAGGGGCGGAGGCGCTGAAGCTTTCTTT. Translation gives CASKDRGGGAEAFF.

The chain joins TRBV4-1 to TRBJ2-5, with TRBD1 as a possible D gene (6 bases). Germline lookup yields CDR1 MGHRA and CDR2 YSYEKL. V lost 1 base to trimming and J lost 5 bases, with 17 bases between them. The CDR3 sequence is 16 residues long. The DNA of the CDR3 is TGCGCCAGCAGCCAAGGGCTGATGGGGGCACAGGAGACCCAGTACTTC. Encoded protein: CASSQGLMGAQETQYF.

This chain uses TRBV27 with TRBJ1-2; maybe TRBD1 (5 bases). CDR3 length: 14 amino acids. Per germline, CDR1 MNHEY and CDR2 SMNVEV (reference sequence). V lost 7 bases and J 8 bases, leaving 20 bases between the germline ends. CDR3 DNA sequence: TGTGCCAGCACTACCCAGGGAAGGAGGGGAGGCTACACCTTC. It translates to CASTTQGRRGGYTF.

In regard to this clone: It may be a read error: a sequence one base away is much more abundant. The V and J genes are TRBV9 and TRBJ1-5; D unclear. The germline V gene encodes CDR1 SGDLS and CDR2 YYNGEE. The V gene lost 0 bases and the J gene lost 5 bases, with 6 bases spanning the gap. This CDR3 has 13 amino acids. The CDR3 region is CASSVGEDQPQHF. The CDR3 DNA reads TGTGCCAGCAGCGTAGGGGAGGATCAGCCCCAGCATTTT.

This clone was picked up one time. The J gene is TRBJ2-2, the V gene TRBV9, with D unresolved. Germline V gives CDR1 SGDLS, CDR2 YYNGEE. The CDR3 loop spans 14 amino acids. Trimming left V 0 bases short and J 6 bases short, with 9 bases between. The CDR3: CASSVDHGPGELFF. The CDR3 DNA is TGTGCCAGCAGCGTAGACCACGGTCCCGGGGAGCTGTTTTTT.

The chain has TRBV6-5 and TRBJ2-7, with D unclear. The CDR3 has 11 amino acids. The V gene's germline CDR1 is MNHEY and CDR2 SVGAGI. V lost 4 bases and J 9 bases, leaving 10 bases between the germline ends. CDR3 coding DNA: TGTGCCAGCAGTTCCCCACGCGGGCAGTACTTC. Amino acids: CASSSPRGQYF.

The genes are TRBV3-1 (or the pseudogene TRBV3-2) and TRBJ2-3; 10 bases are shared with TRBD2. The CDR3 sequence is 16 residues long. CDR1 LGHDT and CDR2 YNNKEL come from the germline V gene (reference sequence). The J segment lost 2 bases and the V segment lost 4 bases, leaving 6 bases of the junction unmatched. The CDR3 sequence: CASSPQAGGLTDTQYF. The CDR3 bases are TGTGCCAGCAGCCCCCAAGCGGGGGGGCTCACAGATACGCAGTATTTT.

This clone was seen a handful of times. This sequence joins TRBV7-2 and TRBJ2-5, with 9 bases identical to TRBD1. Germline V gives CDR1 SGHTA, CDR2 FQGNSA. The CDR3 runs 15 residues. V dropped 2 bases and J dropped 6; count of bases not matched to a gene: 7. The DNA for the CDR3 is TGTGCCAGCAGCTTAAAGGGGACAGGGCTTCAGACCCAGTACTTC. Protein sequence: CASSLKGTGLQTQYF.

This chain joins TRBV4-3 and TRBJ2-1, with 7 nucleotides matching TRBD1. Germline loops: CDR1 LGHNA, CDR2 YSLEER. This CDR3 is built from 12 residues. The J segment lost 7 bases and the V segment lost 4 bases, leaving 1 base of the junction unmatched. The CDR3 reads CASSRRGNEQFF. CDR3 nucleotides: TGCGCCAGCAGCCGCAGGGGGAATGAGCAGTTCTTC.